A single sample is the source of the 12 T cell receptor beta chains below, sequenced in a study of cytomegalovirus exposure and HLA in healthy donors. Profiled with immunoSEQ multiplex PCR; TCRdb holds only in-frame clones, not every one. The table shows roughly 220,000 clones, with roughly 84% occurring only once. The source material was PBMCs. The receptor source for this set is a woman under 40 in good health and CMV-seropositive.

The chain employs TRBV6-7 and TRBJ2-3; 12 bases agree with TRBD2. TRBV6-7 is annotated as an ORF whose role is uncertain. The V segment lost 7 bases and the J segment 3 bases; nucleotides outside the gene matches: 5. The CDR3 is 15 residues long. CDR3 in amino acids: CASTETSGRTDTQYF. The CDR3 bases are TGTGCCAGCACCGAGACTAGCGGGAGAACAGATACGCAGTATTTT.

The chain joins TRBV9 to TRBJ2-2; unclear D gene. CDR3 size: 14 residues. V was clipped by 2 bases and J by 4 bases, with 9 bases between them. Germline V gene lookup returns CDR1 SGDLS and CDR2 YYNGEE. As DNA, the CDR3 is TGTGCCAGCAGCGTTTCTACACTCACCGGGGAGCTGTTTTTT. Residues: CASSVSTLTGELFF.

This clone was picked up a small number of times. The chain combines TRBV10-3 with TRBJ2-7, with D possibly being TRBD1 (6 bases). Trimming took 6 bases from V and 4 from J, leaving 19 bases between them. The CDR3 spans 15 residues. The germline V gene has CDR1 ENHRY and CDR2 SYGVKD. CDR3 sequence reads: CAIRRQANGEYEQYF. The CDR3 nucleotides read TGTGCCATCAGACGACAGGCCAACGGGGAATACGAGCAGTACTTC.

This clone was recorded once. This chain links TRBV30 with TRBJ1-1, with D tentatively TRBD1 (5 bases). V lost 3 bases to trimming and J lost 4 bases, with 21 bases between them. The CDR3 consists of 16 residues. Germline assignment: CDR1 GTSNPN and CDR2 SVGIG (reference sequence). Here the CDR3 DNA reads TGTGCCTGGAGGGCAGCAGGGTATGAAAGGACCACTGAAGCTTTCTTT. This sequence encodes CAWRAAGYERTTEAFF.

The chain combines TRBV10-3 with TRBJ2-7; D possibly corresponds to TRBD2 (6 bases). Germline V gene data show CDR1 as ENHRY and CDR2 as SYGVKD. The CDR3 contains 13 residues. Trimming removed 2 bases at V and 3 bases at J, with 8 bases between. CDR3 protein: CAISERRGYEQYF. CDR3 nucleotide sequence: TGTGCCATCAGTGAGAGGAGGGGCTACGAGCAGTACTTC.

This clone has a single count. CDR3 protein: CASSGTRPEAGTNQPQHF. The CDR3 nucleotides read TGTGCCAGCAGTGGGACCCGGCCCGAGGCCGGGACCAATCAGCCCCAGCATTTT. The chain employs TRBV6-1 and TRBJ1-5; D possibly corresponds to TRBD1 (5 bases). Germline V gene data show CDR1 as MNHNS and CDR2 as SASEGT. The CDR3 length is 18 residues. V lost 4 bases to trimming and J lost 3 bases, with 22 bases between them.

This clone was counted a few times. V is TRBV7-2 and J is TRBJ2-1; unclear D gene. This CDR3 has 11 residues. Germline CDR1 SGHTA, CDR2 FQGNSA. The V end was cut by 6 bases, the J end by 3 bases, with 3 bases between. The CDR3 region has the DNA TGTGCCAGCAGACTCTACAATGAGCAGTTCTTC. This codes for CASRLYNEQFF.

The rearrangement joins TRBV6-5 to TRBJ1-2; possibly TRBD1 for D (5 bases). The CDR3 loop spans 13 amino acids. Germline loops: CDR1 MNHEY, CDR2 SVGAGI. Trimming removed 6 bases at V and 4 bases at J, with 12 bases between. In DNA form, the CDR3 reads TGTGCCAGCAGCCCGGGACCGCTCTATGGCTACACCTTC. Protein sequence: CASSPGPLYGYTF.

The V gene is TRBV20-1, the J gene TRBJ2-3; D uncertain. Germline values: CDR1 DFQATT, CDR2 SNEGSKA (reference sequence). V lost 4 bases and J lost 2, with 1 base in between. The CDR3 extends over 10 amino acids. The CDR3 loop reads CSAITDTQYF. In DNA, the CDR3 is TGCAGTGCTATCACAGATACGCAGTATTTT.

The chain couples TRBV5-1 to TRBJ2-1; possible D gene TRBD2, 5 bases. The CDR3 totals 13 residues. Trimming pared 0 bases from V and 7 bases from J, leaving 8 bases between. Per germline, CDR1 SGHRS and CDR2 YFSETQ. CDR3 protein: CASSLASGNEQFF. The CDR3, as DNA: TGCGCCAGCAGCTTGGCCTCGGGGAATGAGCAGTTCTTC.

J is TRBJ1-5 and V is TRBV7-9; D gene ambiguous. Germline loops: CDR1 SEHNR, CDR2 FQNEAQ (reference sequence). Trimming removed 3 bases from V and 0 bases from J, with 3 bases in between. This CDR3 contains 13 residues. The CDR3 region is CASSFGSNQPQHF. CDR3 sequence (DNA): TGTGCCAGCAGCTTCGGTAGCAATCAGCCCCAGCATTTT.

The rearrangement joins TRBV7-3 to TRBJ2-6; TRBD2 matches 9 bases. Germline loops: CDR1 SGHTA, CDR2 FQGTGA. The CDR3 is 17 amino acids. Germline trimming cut 3 bases from V and 0 bases from J; bases unmatched to any gene: 3. CDR3: CASSLTSGSSGANVLTF. CDR3 in DNA: TGTGCCAGCAGCTTGACTAGCGGAAGCTCTGGGGCCAACGTCCTGACTTTC. The full variable domain, rest sourced from reference TRBV7-3 and TRBJ2-6, is GAGVSQTPSNKVTEKGKYVELRCDPISGHTALYWYRQSLGQGPEFLIYFQGTGAADDSGLPNDRFFAVRPEGSVSTLKIQRTERGDSAVYLCASSLTSGSSGANVLTFGAGSRLTVL.